The next 12 T cell receptor beta chains were all read from a single sample in a study of neurological immune-mediated disorders. A single record per CDR3 protein comes from TCRdb applying MiXCR to the 5' RACE reads. The repertoire includes approximately 85,000 distinct CDR3 sequences, roughly 13% of them detected once, and 5% sits in the top ten. Stated time point: longitudinal time-point 2. Source material: PBMCs. Receptor source: a female donor with HTLV-1-associated myelopathy (HAM/TSP).

This clonotype was detected ten times or more. The V gene is TRBV5-5, the J gene TRBJ2-2, with 7 bases matching TRBD1. The CDR3 length is 15 residues. The V gene end was trimmed by 4 bases and the J gene end by 0 bases; junction bases not matched to a gene: 3. CDR1 is SGHKS and CDR2 is YYEKEE in the germline V gene (reference sequence). CDR3 loop: CASSEGQTNTGELFF. The CDR3 DNA follows: TGTGCCAGCAGCGAGGGACAGACGAACACCGGGGAGCTGTTTTTT.

The sample holds many counts of this clonotype. The chain couples TRBV5-1 to TRBJ2-7, with 7 bases aligning to TRBD1. The CDR3 loop spans 15 amino acids. Trimming took 0 bases from V and 7 from J; bases not matched to a gene: 10. Looked up from germline, CDR1 is SGHRS and CDR2 is YFSETQ. This chain's CDR3 is CASSLGDSILREQYF. CDR3 DNA sequence: TGCGCCAGCAGCTTGGGGGACAGCATCCTACGAGAGCAGTACTTC.

This clonotype occurred many times. The J gene is TRBJ1-5, the V gene TRBV9; D is possibly TRBD1 (6 bases). CDR1 SGDLS and CDR2 YYNGEE come from the germline V gene. The V gene lost 3 bases and the J gene lost 3 bases, with 16 bases spanning the gap. This CDR3 contains 16 residues. CDR3 DNA: TGTGCCAGCAGCGCAGACGTTGGACAGCCCAATCAGCCCCAGCATTTT. Its translation: CASSADVGQPNQPQHF.

The V call is TRBV6-5, the J call TRBJ2-7, with a tentative D call TRBD1 (5 bases). V was clipped by 0 bases and J by 3 bases, with 12 bases between them. This CDR3 has 15 residues. Germline V gene lookup returns CDR1 MNHEY and CDR2 SVGAGI. The CDR3 DNA reads as TGTGCCAGCAGTTACTCGGCAGGGCTACTCTACGAGCAGTACTTC. It yields the protein CASSYSAGLLYEQYF.

This clonotype has a count of ten or more. The rearrangement links TRBV5-1 to TRBJ1-4; D may be TRBD1 (6 bases). V shed 1 base and J shed 6 bases, with 10 bases lying between them. The CDR3 extends over 14 amino acids. The germline gives CDR1 SGHRS, CDR2 YFSETQ. CDR3 coding DNA: TGCGCCAGCAGCTTGAACAGGGATGATGAAAAACTGTTTTTT. Its protein product is CASSLNRDDEKLFF.

In its sample, this clonotype was seen a few times. The junction departs from germline at one end; a sequencing error may be responsible. The rearrangement links TRBV6-5 to TRBJ1-4, with a possible D match to TRBD1 (5 bases). Looked up from germline, CDR1 is MNHEY and CDR2 is SVGAGI. The CDR3 has 15 amino acids. CDR3 sequence: CANSYWGRLNEKLFF. In DNA form, the CDR3 reads TGTGCCAACAGTTACTGGGGGAGACTTAATGAAAAACTGTTTTTT.

This clonotype has at least ten counts. The rearrangement joins TRBV28 to TRBJ1-4; 9 nucleotides agree with TRBD1. Trimming at V came to 2 bases and at J to 6 bases, leaving 4 bases not matched to a gene. The CDR3 sequence is 15 residues long. CDR1 is MDHEN, CDR2 SYDVKM, per germline. The DNA for the CDR3 is TGTGCCAGCAGTTTAGGGGGACAGGGCCATGAAAAACTGTTTTTT. It codes for CASSLGGQGHEKLFF.

This clonotype was seen many times. The rearrangement joins TRBV5-1 to TRBJ1-2; 7 nucleotides line up with TRBD1. The germline V gene encodes CDR1 SGHRS and CDR2 YFSETQ. V lost 0 bases to trimming and J lost 6 bases; unmatched junction nucleotides: 5. This CDR3 region has 14 residues. The CDR3 coding sequence is TGCGCCAGCAGCTTGGAGGCAGGGGGACATGGCTACACCTTC. Encoded protein: CASSLEAGGHGYTF.

The rearrangement uses TRBV7-8 and TRBJ2-1; tentative D call: TRBD1 (5 bases). V lost 1 base and J lost 2, with 15 bases in between. The CDR3 extends over 17 amino acids. In germline, CDR1 is SGHVS, CDR2 FQNEAQ. The CDR3 reads CASSLVSQGVPYNEQFF. The CDR3 coding sequence is TGTGCCAGCAGCTTAGTCTCGCAGGGTGTCCCCTACAATGAGCAGTTCTTC.

This clonotype has a count of ten or more. The chain recombines TRBV20-1 with TRBJ2-1; no clear D gene. The V end lost 5 bases, the J end lost 3 bases, and 5 bases lay between the germline ends. The CDR3 runs 11 residues. Germline V lookup: CDR1 DFQATT, CDR2 SNEGSKA (reference sequence). CDR3 loop: CSAARYNEQFF. In DNA, the CDR3 is TGCAGTGCTGCCCGCTACAATGAGCAGTTCTTC.

This clonotype was recorded at least ten times. The chain combines TRBV6-6 with TRBJ2-7; 9 bases are a match to TRBD1. Germline CDR1 reads MNHNY; CDR2 reads SVGAGI (reference sequence). V lost 4 bases to trimming and J lost 1 base; unmatched junction nucleotides: 11. This CDR3 is 17 amino acids long. CDR3 nucleotide sequence: TGTGCCAGCAGTTCTAATTCTCCGGGACAGGGTTCCTACGAGCAGTACTTC. Its protein is CASSSNSPGQGSYEQYF.

On this clonotype: Possible read error: a much larger clone is one base away. The chain is built from TRBV11-2 and TRBJ2-5; perhaps TRBD1 as D (5 bases). The CDR3 contains 13 residues. V dropped 4 bases and J dropped 5 bases, with 11 bases sitting between them. Germline lookup yields CDR1 SGHAT and CDR2 FQNNGV. CDR3 sequence: CASSSDMGETQYF. The CDR3 nucleotides read TGTGCCAGCAGCTCGGACATGGGCGAGACCCAGTACTTC.